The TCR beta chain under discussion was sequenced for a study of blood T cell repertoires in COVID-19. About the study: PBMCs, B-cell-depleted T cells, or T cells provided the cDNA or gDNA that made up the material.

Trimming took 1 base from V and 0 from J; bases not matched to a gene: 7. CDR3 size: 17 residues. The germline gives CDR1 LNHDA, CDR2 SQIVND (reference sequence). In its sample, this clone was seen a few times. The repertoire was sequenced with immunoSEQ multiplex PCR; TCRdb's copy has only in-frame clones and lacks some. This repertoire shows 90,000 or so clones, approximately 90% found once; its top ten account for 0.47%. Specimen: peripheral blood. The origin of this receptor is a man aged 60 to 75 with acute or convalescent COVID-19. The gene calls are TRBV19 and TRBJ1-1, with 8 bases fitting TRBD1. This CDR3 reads CASSIGTGGRMNTEAFF. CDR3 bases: TGTGCCAGTAGTATAGGAACAGGGGGAAGAATGAACACTGAAGCTTTCTTT. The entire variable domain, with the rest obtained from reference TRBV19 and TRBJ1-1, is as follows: DGGITQSPKYLFRKEGQNVTLSCEQNLNHDAMYWYRQDPGQGLRLIYYSQIVNDFQKGDIAEGYSVSREKKESFPLTVTSAQKNPTAFYLCASSIGTGGRMNTEAFFGQGTRLTVV.